The 22 T cell receptor beta chains reported below all come from one sample, sequenced in a study of immune cell composition in non-small cell lung cancer. Profiled with immunoSEQ multiplex PCR; TCRdb holds only in-frame clones, not every one. This table holds around 4,800 clones, more than 60% found once. Sequenced material: lung tumor tissue. The receptors derive from a human donor with non-small cell lung cancer.

The chain employs TRBV30 and TRBJ1-1, with 7 bases fitting TRBD1. Germline CDR1 reads GTSNPN; CDR2 reads SVGIG (reference sequence). V lost 3 bases to trimming and J lost 0 bases; unmatched junction nucleotides: 1. The CDR3 consists of 13 residues. The CDR3 loop reads CAWRQGLNTEAFF. Written as DNA, the CDR3 is TGTGCCTGGAGACAGGGGCTGAACACTGAAGCTTTCTTT.

This clone was seen only once. V gene TRBV5-6 combines with J gene TRBJ1-2, with D unclear. Germline V gives CDR1 SGHDT, CDR2 YYEEEE. CDR3 size: 13 residues. V shed 5 bases and J shed 4 bases, with 12 bases lying between them. The CDR3 reads CASRFRNSYGYTF. For the CDR3, the DNA is TGTGCCAGCAGATTCAGGAACAGCTATGGCTACACCTTC.

The chain couples TRBV9 to TRBJ2-5, with 9 bases identical to TRBD1. Germline V CDR1 and CDR2: SGDLS, YYNGEE. V shed 4 bases, J shed 4 bases, and the junction held 8 bases outside the gene matches. CDR3 size: 15 residues. In DNA form, the CDR3 reads TGTGCCAGCAGCCCATATGGGGGACAGGGAGAGACCCAGTACTTC. This sequence encodes CASSPYGGQGETQYF.

This chain links TRBV2 with TRBJ2-5, with 7 bases identical to TRBD2. There are 16 residues in the CDR3. J lost 5 bases, V lost 2 bases, and 11 bases had no gene match. The germline V gene encodes CDR1 SNHLY and CDR2 FYNNEI. The CDR3 DNA follows: TGTGCCAGCAGTGAAACGGGAGGTGGGGATACGGAGACCCAGTACTTC. Its translation: CASSETGGGDTETQYF.

This clone was recorded a few times. The chain is built from TRBV5-4 and TRBJ1-2, with D perhaps TRBD1 (6 bases). Trimming shortened V by 4 bases and J by 4 bases, and 14 bases separated the two germline ends. Germline CDR1 reads SGHNT; CDR2 reads YYREEE (reference sequence). This CDR3 contains 14 residues. CDR3: CASSKDGQSYGYTF. In nucleotides, the CDR3 is TGTGCCAGCAGCAAAGACGGACAGAGCTATGGCTACACCTTC. The whole variable domain, remainder taken from reference TRBV5-4 and TRBJ1-2, is ETGVTQSPTHLIKTRGQQVTLRCSSQSGHNTVSWYQQALGQGPQFIFQYYREEENGRGNFPPRFSGLQFPNYSSELNVNALELDDSALYLCASSKDGQSYGYTFGSGTRLTVV.

The rearrangement links TRBV18 to TRBJ2-7, with D tentatively TRBD2 (5 bases). The length of the CDR3 is 13 residues. The V end lost 4 bases, the J end lost 7 bases, and 14 bases lay between the germline ends. CDR1 KGHSH and CDR2 LQKENI come from the germline V gene. The CDR3 DNA reads TGTGCCAGCTCACGGCGGGCGGACCAGGAGCAGTACTTC. Translation gives CASSRRADQEQYF. Filled out from reference TRBV18 and TRBJ2-7, the complete variable domain reads NAGVMQNPRHLVRRRGQEARLRCSPMKGHSHVYWYRQLPEEGLKFMVYLQKENIIDESGMPKERFSAEFPKEGPSILRIQQVVRGDSAAYFCASSRRADQEQYFGPGTRLTVT.

The V and J genes are TRBV9 and TRBJ1-1, with a weak D call TRBD1 (5 bases). This CDR3 has 14 amino acids. CDR1 and CDR2 from the germline V gene are SGDLS and YYNGEE. Trimming shortened V by 4 bases and J by 4 bases, and 14 bases separated the two germline ends. The CDR3: CASSTQGGVTEAFF. In DNA form, the CDR3 reads TGTGCCAGCAGCACGCAGGGAGGGGTCACTGAAGCTTTCTTT. Supplemented by reference TRBV9 and TRBJ1-1, the full variable domain reads DSGVTQTPKHLITATGQRVTLRCSPRSGDLSVYWYQQSLDQGLQFLIQYYNGEERAKGNILERFSAQQFPDLHSELNLSSLELGDSALYFCASSTQGGVTEAFFGQGTRLTVV.

The chain carries TRBV5-6 and TRBJ2-3; TRBD2 aligns across 7 bases. The V gene end was trimmed by 0 bases and the J gene end by 5 bases; junction bases not matched to a gene: 3. The CDR3 covers 14 residues. The germline CDR1 and CDR2 sequences are SGHDT and YYEEEE. The CDR3 sequence is CASSLAAGEDTQYF. The CDR3 DNA reads as TGTGCCAGCAGCTTGGCGGCGGGGGAAGATACGCAGTATTTT.

A few counts support this clone. V usage is TRBV7-8 and J usage is TRBJ2-7; D not certain. Trimming pared 5 bases from V and 1 base from J, leaving 3 bases between. Germline V gives CDR1 SGHVS, CDR2 FQNEAQ. CDR3 length: 11 residues. The CDR3 sequence: CASSPSYEQYF. In nucleotides, the CDR3 is TGTGCCAGCAGCCCGTCCTACGAGCAGTACTTC.

This chain links TRBV6-4 with TRBJ2-1; 11 positions match TRBD2. Germline CDR1 reads MRHNA; CDR2 reads SNTAGT. V shed 3 bases, J shed 6 bases, and the junction held 1 base outside the gene matches. The CDR3 consists of 14 residues. CDR3 sequence reads: CASSETSGGNEQFF. The CDR3 DNA follows: TGTGCCAGCAGTGAAACTAGCGGGGGCAATGAGCAGTTCTTC.

The CDR3, as DNA: TGTGCCAGTAGGGAAGGGGGCCGTCAGCCCCAGCATTTT. Its protein is CASREGGRQPQHF. This chain uses TRBV19 with TRBJ1-5; 7 bases map to TRBD1. V lost 6 bases, J lost 6 bases, and 5 bases stayed unmatched. The CDR3 has 13 residues. Germline V lookup: CDR1 LNHDA, CDR2 SQIVND (reference sequence).

This rearrangement joins TRBV5-6 to TRBJ1-3; TRBD1 might be the D (6 bases). Germline CDR1 and CDR2: SGHDT and YYEEEE. The ends were cut back, 3 bases at V and 0 bases at J, with 10 bases in the middle. The CDR3 sequence is 15 residues long. The CDR3 loop reads CASSSRDTSGNTIYF. CDR3 DNA: TGTGCCAGCAGCTCCCGGGACACCTCTGGAAACACCATATATTTT.

This clone was observed once. V usage is TRBV4-3 and J usage is TRBJ2-1; TRBD1 matches at 9 bases. The CDR3 is made up of 14 amino acids. Germline lookup yields CDR1 LGHNA and CDR2 YSLEER. V gave up 3 bases and J gave up 9 bases; unmatched junction bases: 6. The CDR3 here is CASSQGQGTVEQFF. CDR3 sequence (DNA): TGCGCCAGCAGCCAGGGACAGGGAACGGTTGAGCAGTTCTTC.

In this sample, this clone is medium-sized. The chain recombines TRBV6-1 with TRBJ2-7; TRBD2 might be the D (5 bases). From germline, CDR1 is MNHNS and CDR2 SASEGT. V lost 8 bases and J 0 bases, leaving 14 bases between the germline ends. There are 14 residues in the CDR3. CDR3 nucleotides: TGTGCCAGCTTACTTAACGGGGACTCCTACGAGCAGTACTTC. It translates to CASLLNGDSYEQYF.

V and J are TRBV30 and TRBJ1-3; no clear D. The CDR3 loop spans 16 amino acids. Germline V gene lookup returns CDR1 GTSNPN and CDR2 SVGIG (reference sequence). Trimming stripped 1 base from V and 5 bases from J, with 18 bases between. The chain's CDR3 is CAWSALNSPIRNTIYF. The CDR3 DNA is TGTGCCTGGAGTGCCTTGAACAGCCCGATTCGAAACACCATATATTTT.

The genes are TRBV19 and TRBJ1-5, with D hard to call. CDR3 length: 13 residues. Trimming left V 6 bases short and J 0 bases short, with 6 bases between. Germline V lookup: CDR1 LNHDA, CDR2 SQIVND (reference sequence). CDR3 residues: CASSDISNQPQHF. CDR3 nucleotide sequence: TGTGCCAGTAGCGACATTAGCAATCAGCCCCAGCATTTT. The entire variable domain, with the rest obtained from reference TRBV19 and TRBJ1-5, is as follows: DGGITQSPKYLFRKEGQNVTLSCEQNLNHDAMYWYRQDPGQGLRLIYYSQIVNDFQKGDIAEGYSVSREKKESFPLTVTSAQKNPTAFYLCASSDISNQPQHFGDGTRLSIL.

This clone turned up a few times. The rearrangement uses TRBV28 and TRBJ1-5; 8 positions match TRBD1. This CDR3 comprises 12 residues. The V gene's germline CDR1 is MDHEN and CDR2 SYDVKM. Trimming cost V 4 bases and J 15 bases; bases outside gene matches: 8. The CDR3, as DNA: TGTGCCAGCAGTTCCAACCAGGGGGCGCGGCATTTT. The encoded protein is CASSSNQGARHF.

This clone was seen once. The chain combines TRBV19 with TRBJ2-7, with 11 bases lining up with TRBD1. Trimming cost V 1 base and J 0 bases; bases outside gene matches: 2. Germline V CDR1 and CDR2: LNHDA, SQIVND (reference sequence). The CDR3 covers 16 residues. As DNA, the CDR3 is TGTGCCAGTAGTATAGGAGGGACAGGGGGCTCCTACGAGCAGTACTTC. Translation: CASSIGGTGGSYEQYF.

The chain couples TRBV5-1 to TRBJ2-3; D call uncertain. Germline values: CDR1 SGHRS, CDR2 YFSETQ. The ends were cut back, 2 bases at V and 0 bases at J, with 13 bases in the middle. The CDR3 consists of 16 residues. CDR3 nucleotide sequence: TGCGCCAGCAGCTTAGGCGCAGGCGCGAGCACAGATACGCAGTATTTT. This translates into CASSLGAGASTDTQYF.

Only a few counts were recorded for this clone. V gene TRBV4-1 combines with J gene TRBJ1-2; no firm D call. The CDR3 runs to 15 residues. Per the germline V gene, CDR1 is MGHRA and CDR2 is YSYEKL. Trimming cost V 5 bases and J 0 bases, with 13 bases left between them. The CDR3 DNA sequence: TGCGCCAGCAGCAGAGGGTACAGTGCTAACTATGGCTACACCTTC. It is translated as CASSRGYSANYGYTF.

This rearrangement joins TRBV4-3 to TRBJ2-1, with D perhaps matching TRBD1 (6 bases). V was cut by 0 bases and J by 6 bases, with 15 bases left in between. CDR1 is LGHNA, CDR2 YSLEER, per germline. The CDR3 sequence is 16 residues long. DNA for the CDR3: TGCGCCAGCAGCCAAGATACGATAGGGGGATTCAATGAGCAGTTCTTC. It yields the protein CASSQDTIGGFNEQFF.

The V gene is TRBV5-1, the J gene TRBJ1-1; D is undetermined. Germline V gene data show CDR1 as SGHRS and CDR2 as YFSETQ. There are 15 residues in the CDR3. The V and J ends lost 4 bases and 0 bases respectively, with 13 bases between them. CDR3 loop: CASSPEEALNTEAFF. CDR3 sequence (DNA): TGCGCCAGCAGCCCGGAGGAAGCTTTGAACACTGAAGCTTTCTTT.